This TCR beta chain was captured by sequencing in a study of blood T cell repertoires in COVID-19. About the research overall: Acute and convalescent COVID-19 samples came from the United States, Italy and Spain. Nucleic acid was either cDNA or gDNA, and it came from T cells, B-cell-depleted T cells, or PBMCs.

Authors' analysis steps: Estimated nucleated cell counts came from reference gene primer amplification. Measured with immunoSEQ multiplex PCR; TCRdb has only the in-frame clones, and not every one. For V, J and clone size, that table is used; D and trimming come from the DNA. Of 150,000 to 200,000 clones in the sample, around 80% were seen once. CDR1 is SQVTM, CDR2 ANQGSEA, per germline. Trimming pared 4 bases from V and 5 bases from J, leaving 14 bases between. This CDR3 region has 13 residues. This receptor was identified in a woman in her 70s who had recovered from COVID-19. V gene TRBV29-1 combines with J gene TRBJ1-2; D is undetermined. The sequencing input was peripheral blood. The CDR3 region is CSVVSQNPYGYTF. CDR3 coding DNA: TGCAGCGTTGTGTCACAGAATCCGTATGGCTACACCTTC.